The 10 T cell receptor beta chains reported below all come from one sample, sequenced in a study of blood T cell repertoires in COVID-19. The table came from immunoSEQ multiplex PCR; TCRdb's copy has only in-frame clones and leaves some out. This sample has roughly 250,000 clones, with about 86% found just once. Sequencing used peripheral blood. These receptor sequences come from a man between 40 and 49 years old with active or convalescent COVID-19.

The chain joins TRBV28 to TRBJ2-7; TRBD2 agrees at 11 bases. Germline V CDR1 and CDR2: MDHEN, SYDVKM. Trimming took 8 bases from V and 6 from J; bases not matched to a gene: 9. The CDR3 length is 14 residues. For the CDR3, the DNA is TGTGCCAGCTTTAGCGGGGGGGCTTGGGTCGAGCAGTACTTC. This translates into CASFSGGAWVEQYF. Full variable domain (missing parts from reference TRBV28 and TRBJ2-7): DVKVTQSSRYLVKRTGEKVFLECVQDMDHENMFWYRQDPGLGLRLIYFSYDVKMKEKGDIPEGYSVSREKKERFSLILESASTNQTSMYLCASFSGGAWVEQYFGPGTRLTVT.

The chain uses TRBV6-5 and TRBJ1-2, with 10 nucleotides matching TRBD1. From germline, CDR1 is MNHEY and CDR2 SVGAGI. The CDR3 runs to 14 residues. V lost 3 bases to trimming and J lost 6 bases; unmatched junction nucleotides: 4. In nucleotides, the CDR3 is TGTGCCAGCAGTTATGACAGGGGGCCCAATGGCTACACCTTC. It is translated as CASSYDRGPNGYTF.

The chain employs TRBV11-3 and TRBJ2-1; D may be TRBD2 (6 bases). The CDR3 length is 14 residues. Trimming shortened V by 5 bases and J by 3 bases, and 11 bases separated the two germline ends. CDR1 SGHNT and CDR2 YENEEA come from the germline V gene. For the CDR3, the DNA is TGTGCCAGCAGCCCCCCGGGGGTCTACAATGAGCAGTTCTTC. Its translation: CASSPPGVYNEQFF.

The chain joins TRBV12-3 or TRBV12-4 to TRBJ2-5; D gene ambiguous. The V end was cut by 6 bases, the J end by 4 bases, with 9 bases between. The CDR3 is 12 amino acids. The CDR3 DNA follows: TGTGCCAGCAGAAGACATGGAGAGACCCAGTACTTC. Translating it yields CASRRHGETQYF.

J is TRBJ2-5 and V is TRBV10-1; maybe TRBD2 (5 bases). The germline V gene has CDR1 WNHNN and CDR2 SYGVQD (reference sequence). This CDR3 is built from 11 residues. The germline V and J ends were trimmed by 11 bases and 7 bases, with 14 bases remaining between them. The CDR3 nucleotides read TGCGCCTATCGGACTCGGGGGACCCAGTACTTC. Protein: CAYRTRGTQYF.

The chain carries TRBV12-3 or TRBV12-4 and TRBJ1-4; no reliable D call. The V end lost 6 bases, the J end lost 1 base, and 6 bases lay between the germline ends. The CDR3 length is 13 residues. The CDR3 spells CASRRLTNEKLFF. DNA of the CDR3: TGTGCCAGCAGGCGTTTAACTAATGAAAAACTGTTTTTT.

This clone was observed a few times. V is TRBV19 and J is TRBJ2-3; TRBD1 matches at 7 bases. Germline CDR1 LNHDA, CDR2 SQIVND (reference sequence). CDR3 size: 14 residues. V lost 7 bases and J lost 2; bases outside the gene matches: 6. CDR3 loop: CASTPGQHTDTQYF. The CDR3 nucleotides read TGTGCCAGTACCCCGGGACAGCACACAGATACGCAGTATTTT.

The chain links TRBV25-1 to TRBJ2-3; 11 bases align to TRBD2. Looked up from germline, CDR1 is MGHDK and CDR2 is SYGVNS. This CDR3 is built from 17 residues. The V and J ends lost 1 base and 2 bases, in that order; junction bases with no gene match: 5. The CDR3 coding sequence is TGTGCCAGCAGTGAATTCCGACTAGCGGGGTCCACAGATACGCAGTATTTT. This encodes CASSEFRLAGSTDTQYF. The complete variable domain, with remaining parts taken from reference TRBV25-1 and TRBJ2-3, reads EADIYQTPRYLVIGTGKKITLECSQTMGHDKMYWYQQDPGMELHLIHYSYGVNSTEKGDLSSESTVSRIRTEHFPLTLESARPSHTSQYLCASSEFRLAGSTDTQYFGPGTRLTVL.

The chain uses TRBV2 and TRBJ1-5, with a weak D call TRBD1 (6 bases). Per the germline V gene, CDR1 is SNHLY and CDR2 is FYNNEI. Trimming took off 6 bases at V and 4 bases at J, with 10 bases between the two ends. This CDR3 spans 13 amino acids. CDR3 amino acids: CASSRQANQPQHF. CDR3 in DNA: TGTGCCAGCAGCCGACAGGCTAATCAGCCCCAGCATTTT.

V is TRBV12-2 and J is TRBJ2-7; the DNA was not compared with TRBD1, the D call given in the table. TRBV12-2 is termed a pseudogene. The CDR3 contains 21 residues. The CDR3 region has the DNA TGTGCAAGTCGCTTAGCCTCTTTCAGTTGGGACAGGCCTTTCCTCTCCTACGAGCAGTACTTC. It codes for CASRLASFSWDRPFLSYEQYF.